Listed below are T cell receptor beta chains from one sample, sequenced in a study of tumor-infiltrating lymphocytes in primary liver carcinoma. TCRdb processed the multiplex PCR reads anew with MiXCR; each CDR3 protein has one entry. The repertoire holds about 110,000 distinct CDR3 sequences, with 80% to 85% as singletons. Sequencing used liver tumor tissue from sampling region 3. The receptor source for this set is a man aged 40-50 years with primary liver carcinoma and hepatitis B virus infection. Both conserved end residues are part of each CDR3. The order of the fields is clone size, D gene, J gene, V gene, CDR3 DNA, CDR3 protein. D genes are given only for firm matches. Size values are once, few and many counts, or a class for expanded clones, and some rows have none.

>.|TRBD1|TRBJ2-1|TRBV29-1
TGCAGCGTCATACGCTCTGGACAGGATGAGCAGTTCTTC
CSVIRSGQDEQFF
>.|TRBD2|TRBJ2-7|TRBV4-1
TGCGCCAGCAGTCGAATAGAGGGGCAGGGTCGCCAGACCGGGACTAGCGGGAGGATGTACGAGCAGTACTTC
CASSRIEGQGRQTGTSGRMYEQYF
>.|.|TRBJ2-3|TRBV5-5
TGTGCCAGCAGCTTGATACGGGGGGGGACAGATACGCATTATTTC
CASSLIRGGTDTHYF
>.|TRBD1|TRBJ2-7|TRBV11-2
TGTGCCAGCAGCCCTCCTGCGACAGGGAACCACGAGCAGTACTTC
CASSPPATGNHEQYF
>.|.|TRBJ1-1|TRBV11-2
TGTGCCAACAGCTTCGGGGGGGGTCGGCACACTGAAGCTTTCTTT
CANSFGGGRHTEAFF
>.|TRBD2|TRBJ2-1|TRBV7-8
TGTGCCAGCTGCTCCCGAGGGTCGGGACTAGCGGGGGGGGCTTACAAAGAGCAGTTCTTC
CASCSRGSGLAGGAYKEQFF
>.|.|TRBJ1-3|TRBV6-5
TGTGCCAGCAGGACGACCACAACCGAAGGAAACACCATATATTTT
CASRTTTTEGNTIYF
>.|.|TRBJ2-2|TRBV29-1
TGCAGCACCTGGGGGAGGGGGCGCGGCGGGGAACTGTTTTTT
CSTWGRGRGGELFF
>few|TRBD1|TRBJ2-1|TRBV5-5
TGTGCCAGCAGCTTACATGTGGACAGGGGCCTTAGTAATGAGCAGTTCTTC
CASSLHVDRGLSNEQFF
>.|TRBD2|TRBJ2-2|TRBV7-3
TGTGTCAGCAGCTTAAACCCGGGGGGGATGGTCGGGGAGCTGTTTTTT
CVSSLNPGGMVGELFF
>.|TRBD1|TRBJ2-7|TRBV29-1
TGCAACGCCAGACAGGGGTGTCGTAGCTACGAGCAGTACTTC
CNARQGCRSYEQYF
>.|.|TRBJ2-1|TRBV14
TGTGCCAGCAGTGCCGTAACGGGATGGGTAAACAGTGAGCAGTCCTTC
CASSAVTGWVNSEQSF
>.|.|TRBJ2-7|TRBV6-2/TRBV6-3
TGTGCCAGCAGTTCAGTACAGGGAGGTGAGCAGTACTTC
CASSSVQGGEQYF
>.|.|TRBJ2-2|TRBV6-2/TRBV6-3
TGTGTCAACAGCCGAGCCGGGACACCTTTCACCGGGGAGCTGTTTTTT
CVNSRAGTPFTGELFF
>.|.|TRBJ2-3|TRBV5-4
TGTGCCAGCGGCACTTCCCGCGCGCGAACTAGCACAGATACGCACTATTTT
CASGTSRARTSTDTHYF
>.|.|TRBJ1-1|TRBV29-1
TGCAGCGCCCAACAAGGGGCGAGAACTGAACCTTTCTTT
CSAQQGARTEPFF
>once|.|TRBJ2-4|TRBV11-2
TGTACCAGCACCACTTCGGCGATAGCCAAAAACATTCAGTATTTC
CTSTTSAIAKNIQYF
>.|.|TRBJ2-7|TRBV28
TGTGCCCGCAGTCTGGACAGTTACTCGTACGAGCAGTACTTC
CARSLDSYSYEQYF
>.|TRBD2|TRBJ2-3|TRBV29-1
TGCAGCGTATGGATTAGCGGGAGTCGGAAAGATACGCAGTATTTT
CSVWISGSRKDTQYF
>.|.|TRBJ1-1|TRBV5-1
TGTACCAGCAGCTTTGGGGGAACAGGGATAACTGAAGCTTTCTTT
CTSSFGGTGITEAFF
>.|TRBD1|TRBJ2-7|TRBV10-2
TGCGCCAGCTGTCCCATAGGGGGCCGGGAAGAGCAGTACTTC
CASCPIGGREEQYF
>.|.|TRBJ2-4|TRBV4-2
TGTGTCAGCAGCCTAGTCCAAGGAGCCAAAAACATCCAGTACTTC
CVSSLVQGAKNIQYF
>.|.|TRBJ2-5|TRBV4-1
TGCGCCAGCAGCTCTTCAGGAGGCCCCGCAAGCGGCTATGAGACCCAGTACTTC
CASSSSGGPASGYETQYF